Below, one T cell receptor beta chain is given with its context. What it binds is not known. Measured with immunoSEQ multiplex PCR; TCRdb has only the in-frame clones, and not every one. The sample includes 90,000 to 130,000 clones, nearly 95% of them seen just once. The data belong to a study of T cell repertoires and HLA-DP antigens. The overall study: Sorted CD137+CD4+ samples averaged around 200 ng DNA; pre-culture CD4+ samples, approximately 1,200 ng.

Looked up from germline, CDR1 is SQVTM and CDR2 is ANQGSEA. CDR3 length: 10 residues. Trimming pared 7 bases from V and 7 bases from J, leaving 8 bases between. Purity of the untouched CD4+ T cells was around 98%. General study results and limits: Clones undetected before culture averaged roughly 39% against one allele and approximately 50% against the other.

The TCR was taken from a woman aged 18 to 35 in good health and CMV-seronegative. The sequenced material came from CD4+ T cells from PBMCs. This chain joins TRBV29-1 and TRBJ2-1; D is uncertain. The CDR3 spells CSAQQNEQFF. The CDR3 nucleotides are TGCAGCGCACAGCAAAATGAGCAGTTCTTC.